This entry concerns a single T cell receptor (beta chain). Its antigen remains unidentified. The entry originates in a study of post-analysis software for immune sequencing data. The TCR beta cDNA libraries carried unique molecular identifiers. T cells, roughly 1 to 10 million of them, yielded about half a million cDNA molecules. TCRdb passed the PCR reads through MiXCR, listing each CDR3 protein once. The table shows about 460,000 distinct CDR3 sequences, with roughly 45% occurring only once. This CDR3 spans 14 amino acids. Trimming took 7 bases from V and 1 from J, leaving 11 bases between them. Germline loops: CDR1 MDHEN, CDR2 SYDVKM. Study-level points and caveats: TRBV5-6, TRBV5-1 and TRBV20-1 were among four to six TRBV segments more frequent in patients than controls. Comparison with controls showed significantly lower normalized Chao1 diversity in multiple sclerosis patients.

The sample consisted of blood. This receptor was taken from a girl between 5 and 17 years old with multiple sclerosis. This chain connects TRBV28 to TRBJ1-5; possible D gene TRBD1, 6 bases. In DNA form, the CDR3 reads TGTGCCAGCAAAGGGGGAACAAGCAATCAGCCCCAGCATTTT. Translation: CASKGGTSNQPQHF.